One and the same sample provided the 3 T cell receptor beta chains below, sequenced in a study of CD8 T cells in ankylosing spondylitis. TCRdb fed the 5' RACE reads into MiXCR, producing one record per CDR3 protein. The sample records 350,000 to 400,000 distinct CDR3 sequences, approximately 20% being singletons. Sequencing was performed on blood, either unsorted or a sorted T cell fraction (not recorded which). These receptors originate from a male donor with ankylosing spondylitis or in good health (not recorded which).

This chain uses TRBV29-1 with TRBJ2-2, with 7 bases identical to TRBD1. The trim removed 2 bases at V and 14 bases at J, leaving 8 bases unmatched. The CDR3 contains 12 residues. Germline V lookup: CDR1 SQVTM, CDR2 ANQGSEA. Here the CDR3 reads CSVESETGSLFF. The DNA of the CDR3 is TGCAGCGTTGAATCCGAGACAGGGAGTCTGTTTTTT.

The V call is TRBV6-5, the J call TRBJ2-7; no reliable D call. The germline gives CDR1 MNHEY, CDR2 SVGAGI. CDR3 size: 12 residues. Trimming cost V 5 bases and J 5 bases, with 10 bases left between them. The CDR3: CASSNEGHEQYF. CDR3 DNA: TGTGCCAGCAGTAACGAAGGCCACGAGCAGTACTTC.

V gene TRBV29-1 combines with J gene TRBJ2-6; D unclear. The germline V and J ends were trimmed by 1 base and 0 bases, with 7 bases remaining between them. CDR1 is SQVTM, CDR2 ANQGSEA, per germline. CDR3 length equals 15 residues. The CDR3: CSVEVRGSGANVLTF. Written as DNA, the CDR3 is TGCAGCGTTGAAGTCCGCGGCTCTGGGGCCAACGTCCTGACTTTC.